The rows below give T cell receptor beta chains drawn from one sample of a study of T cells after yellow fever vaccination. TCRdb re-called the 5' RACE reads with MiXCR, one entry per CDR3 protein. The profile shows 150,000 to 200,000 distinct CDR3 sequences, 9.5% to 11% of them singletons. Material: CD8+ T cells sorted from PBMCs, obtained 15 days after the yellow fever booster vaccination. These receptors came from a man between 18 and 29 years old who received the YFV17D yellow fever vaccine. CDR3s leave out the opening cysteine and the closing phenylalanine or tryptophan. Fields, in order: D gene, J gene, V gene, CDR3 protein. A D gene is named only where the DNA matches it firmly.

NA TRBJ2-7 TRBV4-1 ASSLFHSTYEQY
TRBD1 TRBJ1-2 TRBV18 ASSPARTGLAYGYT
TRBD1 TRBJ1-6 TRBV5-1 ASSSAPGQGVFRNSPLH
NA TRBJ2-7 TRBV7-8 ASSFGLLTYEQY
TRBD2 TRBJ2-7 TRBV4-1 ASSPHPQAGAYEQY
NA TRBJ2-1 TRBV12-5 ASGLGNNEQF
NA TRBJ1-5 TRBV5-6 ASSSMGSNQPQH
TRBD1 TRBJ1-5 TRBV12-3/TRBV12-4 ASSGWDSSSVQPQH
NA TRBJ2-7 TRBV3-1 ASSQDPRGSYEQY
TRBD2 TRBJ2-1 TRBV12-3/TRBV12-4 ASSIKLAGVPNEQF
NA TRBJ2-3 TRBV5-6 ASSAPVLAVSKNTDTQY
NA TRBJ1-1 TRBV29-1 SVEKGIGAF
NA TRBJ2-5 TRBV12-3/TRBV12-4 ASSRLEETQY
NA TRBJ2-1 TRBV30 AWRGPSDEQF
TRBD2 TRBJ2-3 TRBV4-2 ASSPSSGSTDTQY
TRBD2 TRBJ2-3 TRBV20-1 SASSGGHTQY
NA TRBJ2-1 TRBV9 ASSVASEATWNEQF
TRBD1 TRBJ1-4 TRBV14 ASSPTGDIPATNEKLF
NA TRBJ1-5 TRBV12-3/TRBV12-4 ASSLGLGNQPQH
NA TRBJ1-6 TRBV4-1 ASSHRRTLNNSPLH
TRBD1 TRBJ1-2 TRBV6-5 ASSYGTGSSGYT
TRBD1 TRBJ1-5 TRBV19 ASRPGTGAPEPQH